Below, one TCR beta chain is given with its context. The antigen remains undetermined. The sample comes from a study of cytomegalovirus exposure and HLA in healthy donors. Study background: Counted in an early data release were about 86 million unique TCRs from HLA-typed donors.

CDR3 length equals 14 residues. The germline V gene has CDR1 SGHRS and CDR2 YFSETQ. The junction had 3 bases not matched to a gene; V was cut back by 7 bases and J by 1 base. With 60 Vbeta and 13 Jbeta primers, the PCR was carried out. Libraries were prepared by immunoSEQ multiplex PCR; TCRdb keeps only in-frame clonotypes and omits some of them. The sample has 200,000 to 300,000 clones, roughly 82% seen once. General study results and limits: It was assumed in the presence/absence analyses that sequencing depth was roughly uniform across donors. TCR beta V- and J-gene trimming, according to a later analysis, was linked to a missense DCLRE1C variant. CMV serostatus was the only recorded immune exposure for donors.

This chain joins TRBV5-1 and TRBJ2-1; 9 bases are shared with TRBD1. The sequence came from a woman between 40 and 50 years old in good health and CMV-seropositive. The sample consisted of PBMCs. CDR3 sequence: CASGGTGSYNEQFF. CDR3 DNA: TGCGCCAGCGGGGGGACAGGGTCCTACAATGAGCAGTTCTTC.